The clone carrying this T cell receptor (beta chain) was seen a few times. Its specificity is unknown. The data were obtained in a study of blood T cells in healthy people across ages. Study context: Capture via template switching afforded approximately one barcoded beta molecule per two T cells. Study-level findings and limits: The long-lived group displayed more naive CD4+ cells, plus higher diversity, than the aged donors did. Per million T cells, TCR beta diversity dropped about linearly as age rose.

A sample-barcoded 5' primer and a J-beta primer mix were used in a second PCR of roughly 6 to 11 cycles. Every cDNA was tagged by a template-switch adaptor with 12 random nucleotides. TCRdb re-analysed the 5' RACE reads in MiXCR, keeping a single row per CDR3 protein. This sample has about 1.1 million distinct CDR3 sequences; 35% to 40% occur once, and the top ten carry around 13%. The CDR3 consists of 13 residues. V lost 0 bases and J 3 bases, leaving 6 bases between the germline ends. CDR1 SGHDT and CDR2 YYEEEE come from the germline V gene. This chain uses TRBV5-6 with TRBJ2-5; D gene uncertain. This receptor was identified in a man younger than 30 in good health. Specimen: blood. CDR3 sequence reads: CASSLGEEETQYF. The CDR3 nucleotides are TGTGCCAGCAGCTTGGGCGAGGAAGAGACCCAGTACTTC.